The present T cell receptor (beta chain) was sequenced within a study of a mutant IDH1 vaccine in newly diagnosed glioma. Study summary: Patients were pretreated with radiotherapy, temozolomide, or both, mostly both. Overall study findings and caveats: Alterations occurring in top peripheral T cell clonotypes seemed unrelated to pseudoprogression. It was about 92% of patients that developed vaccine-induced immune responses.

As to time point: baseline, week 1 (first vaccination visit). Treatment noted: pre-vaccination baseline after standard-of-care therapy. In regard to this clone: Its antigen is still unknown. An end of the junction does not agree with germline; a read error may underlie this.

Assay: immunoSEQ multiplex PCR; the TCRdb copy retains only in-frame clones and omits some. The data show around 24,000 clones, with 93% seen just once and 0.95% to 1.5% held by the top ten. Germline V gene data show CDR1 as SGHRS and CDR2 as YFSETQ. The CDR3 totals 14 residues. The source material was PBMCs, sampled from a glioma patient treated with radiotherapy, temozolomide or both. The chain carries TRBV5-1 and TRBJ2-2; D uncertain. The sequence was obtained from a man aged 40-55 years with glioma. CDR3 in DNA: TGCGCCAGCAGCTTGTCTGGGAACGCCGGGGAGCTGTTTTTT. Protein sequence: CASSLSGNAGELFF.